Following are 28 T cell receptor beta chains from one sample sequenced in a study of cytomegalovirus exposure and HLA in healthy donors. PCR was performed using 60 Vbeta and 13 Jbeta primers. Clones were read by immunoSEQ multiplex PCR, and TCRdb kept only the in-frame ones, dropping some. The data show tens of thousands of clones, roughly 79% seen once. Sample: PBMCs. Every receptor here comes from a woman in her 30s in good health and CMV-seronegative.

This chain links TRBV5-6 with TRBJ2-1, with 10 nucleotides matching TRBD1. Per germline, CDR1 SGHDT and CDR2 YYEEEE. V lost 0 bases and J lost 7; bases outside the gene matches: 4. This CDR3 region has 15 residues. This CDR3 is CASSLGGQGSNEQFF. The CDR3, as DNA: TGTGCCAGCAGCTTGGGGGGACAGGGGAGTAATGAGCAGTTCTTC.

This chain links TRBV5-8 with TRBJ2-1, with 11 nucleotides matching TRBD2. This CDR3 is 19 amino acids long. Germline V gene sequence: CDR1 SGHTS, CDR2 YDEGEE. Unmatched junction bases numbered 12, after V lost 0 bases and J lost 4 bases. Here the CDR3 reads CASSLATLAGGWAYNEQFF. The CDR3 region has the DNA TGTGCCAGCAGCTTGGCCACGCTAGCGGGAGGATGGGCGTACAATGAGCAGTTCTTC. Full variable domain (outside the CDR3, taken from reference TRBV5-8 and TRBJ2-1): EAGVTQSPTHLIKTRGQQATLRCSPISGHTSVYWYQQALGLGLQFLLWYDEGEERNRGNFPPRFSGRQFPNYSSELNVNALELEDSALYLCASSLATLAGGWAYNEQFFGPGTRLTVL.

The gene calls are TRBV9 and TRBJ2-7, with 7 bases lining up with TRBD1. Looked up from germline, CDR1 is SGDLS and CDR2 is YYNGEE. This CDR3 spans 15 amino acids. Unmatched junction bases numbered 10, after V lost 4 bases and J lost 3 bases. CDR3 coding DNA: TGTGCCAGCAGCAGGAGAGGGGGCTGGATCTACGAGCAGTACTTC. This sequence encodes CASSRRGGWIYEQYF.

V and J are TRBV25-1 and TRBJ2-7; TRBD2 agrees at 8 bases. CDR3 length equals 15 residues. CDR1 is MGHDK, CDR2 SYGVNS, per germline. The junction had 8 bases not matched to a gene; V was cut back by 1 base and J by 6 bases. CDR3 sequence (DNA): TGTGCCAGCAGTGAATCTAGCGGGTACCCCTCCGAGCAGTACTTC. Translation: CASSESSGYPSEQYF.

The chain employs TRBV18 and TRBJ2-1; 7 nucleotides match TRBD1. CDR1 and CDR2 (germline): KGHSH, LQKENI. After removal of 4 bases from V and 5 bases from J, the junction contained 14 bases not matched to a gene. The CDR3 totals 17 residues. The CDR3 sequence: CASSLSSLQGPNNEQFF. The DNA for the CDR3 is TGTGCCAGCTCACTCTCCTCATTACAGGGGCCGAACAATGAGCAGTTCTTC.

The chain is built from TRBV5-5 and TRBJ1-5, with 11 bases aligning to TRBD1. The CDR3 has 14 residues. The germline gives CDR1 SGHKS, CDR2 YYEKEE (reference sequence). V shed 1 base, J shed 10 bases, and the junction held 4 bases outside the gene matches. CDR3 in amino acids: CASSLRTGGDPQHF. The CDR3 region has the DNA TGTGCCAGCAGCTTGAGGACAGGGGGCGATCCCCAGCATTTT.

The V gene is TRBV5-1, the J gene TRBJ1-2; D may be TRBD1 (6 bases). The germline V gene encodes CDR1 SGHRS and CDR2 YFSETQ. The length of the CDR3 is 13 residues. Trimming removed 3 bases at V and 4 bases at J, with 10 bases between. The DNA of the CDR3 is TGCGCCAGCAGCTACAGGGAGGGCTATGGCTACACCTTC. Amino acid sequence: CASSYREGYGYTF.

This chain uses TRBV28 with TRBJ2-1, with TRBD2 matching 10 bases. J lost 5 bases, V lost 6 bases, and 7 bases had no gene match. CDR1 is MDHEN and CDR2 is SYDVKM in the germline V gene. The CDR3 spans 15 residues. The CDR3 is CASSRGLAVNNEQFF. CDR3 bases: TGTGCCAGCAGCCGAGGACTAGCGGTAAACAATGAGCAGTTCTTC.

The chain is built from TRBV18 and TRBJ2-7, with 8 bases identical to TRBD2. V trimming: 1 base; J trimming: 3 bases; junction bases outside the gene matches: 8. This CDR3 region has 16 residues. Germline lookup yields CDR1 KGHSH and CDR2 LQKENI. CDR3 nucleotides: TGTGCCAGCTCACCACTACGTGCGGGAGGCCACTACGAGCAGTACTTC. Protein: CASSPLRAGGHYEQYF. The full variable domain, with the rest looked up from reference TRBV18 and TRBJ2-7, is NAGVMQNPRHLVRRRGQEARLRCSPMKGHSHVYWYRQLPEEGLKFMVYLQKENIIDESGMPKERFSAEFPKEGPSILRIQQVVRGDSAAYFCASSPLRAGGHYEQYFGPGTRLTVT.

The chain joins TRBV15 to TRBJ2-1; TRBD2 matches 10 bases. Germline CDR1 reads LNHNV; CDR2 reads YYDKDF (reference sequence). With V trimmed by 0 bases and J by 4 bases, 3 bases remained unmatched. The CDR3 sequence is 16 residues long. The CDR3 nucleotides read TGTGCCACCAGCAGAGATCGACTAGCGGGTTACAATGAGCAGTTCTTC. Translation: CATSRDRLAGYNEQFF.

The chain carries TRBV5-1 and TRBJ1-4; unclear D gene. Germline assignment: CDR1 SGHRS and CDR2 YFSETQ. V was trimmed by 0 bases and J by 5 bases, leaving 5 bases between them. The CDR3 consists of 13 residues. For the CDR3, the DNA is TGCGCCAGCAGCTTGGGGCAAAATGAAAAACTGTTTTTT. Translating it yields CASSLGQNEKLFF.

This chain links TRBV11-3 with TRBJ2-1, with 10 bases identical to TRBD2. Germline CDR1 and CDR2: SGHNT and YENEEA. Unmatched junction bases numbered 6, after V lost 0 bases and J lost 1 base. The CDR3 length is 18 residues. The DNA of the CDR3 is TGTGCCAGCAGCTTAGATGGGACTAGCGCATCATCCTACAATGAGCAGTTCTTC. Its protein is CASSLDGTSASSYNEQFF. Filled out from reference TRBV11-3 and TRBJ2-1, the complete variable domain reads EAGVVQSPRYKIIEKKQPVAFWCNPISGHNTLYWYLQNLGQGPELLIRYENEEAVDDSQLPKDRFSAERLKGVDSTLKIQPAELGDSAVYLCASSLDGTSASSYNEQFFGPGTRLTVL.

V is TRBV4-2 and J is TRBJ2-1; D is perhaps TRBD1 (6 bases). Trimming cost V 3 bases and J 5 bases, with 14 bases left between them. CDR3 length: 15 residues. Germline lookup yields CDR1 LGHNA and CDR2 YNFKEQ. Written as DNA, the CDR3 is TGTGCCAGCAGCCACAACTTGGACAGCAACAATGAGCAGTTCTTC. Protein: CASSHNLDSNNEQFF.

CDR3 amino acids: CASSPGRKDGGKLFF. The CDR3 DNA is TGTGCCAGCAGCCCCGGACGTAAAGACGGGGGTAAACTGTTTTTT. This chain connects TRBV7-2 to TRBJ1-4; D may be TRBD1 (5 bases). Trimming took off 5 bases at V and 11 bases at J, with 21 bases between the two ends. This CDR3 is built from 15 residues. From germline, CDR1 is SGHTA and CDR2 FQGNSA.

The J gene is TRBJ2-1, the V gene TRBV11-3; D is uncertain. The CDR3 has 12 residues. Germline V gene lookup returns CDR1 SGHNT and CDR2 YENEEA. The germline V and J ends were trimmed by 5 bases and 7 bases, with 9 bases remaining between them. CDR3 region: CASSPQSNEQFF. For the CDR3, the DNA is TGTGCCAGCAGCCCACAGTCGAATGAGCAGTTCTTC.

V usage is TRBV19 and J usage is TRBJ1-1; TRBD1 agrees at 9 bases. The trim removed 1 base at V and 5 bases at J, leaving 5 bases unmatched. The CDR3 runs 15 residues. Germline V gene sequence: CDR1 LNHDA, CDR2 SQIVND (reference sequence). The CDR3 DNA sequence: TGTGCCAGTAGTATAGGAGGGACAGGGAGGACTGAAGCTTTCTTT. Its protein is CASSIGGTGRTEAFF.

The V call is TRBV9, the J call TRBJ2-3, with TRBD2 matching 11 bases. The CDR3 extends over 18 amino acids. Germline lookup yields CDR1 SGDLS and CDR2 YYNGEE. V gave up 3 bases and J gave up 4 bases; unmatched junction bases: 13. The CDR3 nucleotides read TGTGCCAGCAGCGGCCGACTAGCGGGATTAGTACGTGCAGATACGCAGTATTTT. This encodes CASSGRLAGLVRADTQYF. Filled out from reference TRBV9 and TRBJ2-3, the complete variable domain reads DSGVTQTPKHLITATGQRVTLRCSPRSGDLSVYWYQQSLDQGLQFLIQYYNGEERAKGNILERFSAQQFPDLHSELNLSSLELGDSALYFCASSGRLAGLVRADTQYFGPGTRLTVL.

This chain connects TRBV10-2 to TRBJ2-7; TRBD2 agrees at 13 bases. Losses at the gene ends were 6 bases for V and 3 bases for J; bases not matched to a gene: 8. This CDR3 region has 16 residues. Germline CDR1 reads WSHSY; CDR2 reads SAAADI. The CDR3 here is CASRPGLAGVNYEQYF. In DNA, the CDR3 is TGCGCCAGCAGACCCGGACTAGCGGGGGTTAACTACGAGCAGTACTTC.

The rearrangement joins TRBV29-1 to TRBJ1-5; D gene unclear. The CDR3 length is 11 residues. The V end lost 7 bases, the J end lost 10 bases, and 14 bases lay between the germline ends. The germline CDR1 and CDR2 sequences are SQVTM and ANQGSEA. CDR3 region: CSAPPGVPQHF. CDR3 in DNA: TGCAGCGCCCCCCCCGGGGTACCCCAGCATTTT.

This clone occurred a few times. The V gene is TRBV10-3, the J gene TRBJ2-1, with 8 bases that match TRBD2. Per germline, CDR1 ENHRY and CDR2 SYGVKD. This CDR3 is 18 amino acids long. Trimming removed 10 bases from V and 0 bases from J; junction bases left unmatched: 17. CDR3 protein: CATQNSGSSIDSYNEQFF. CDR3 DNA: TGTGCCACCCAGAACAGCGGGAGTTCGATAGACTCCTACAATGAGCAGTTCTTC.

This clone was recorded once. The DNA of the CDR3 is TGCAGCGTGGGTTCCAGGGATGGTGAGACCCAGTACTTC. The encoded protein is CSVGSRDGETQYF. The J gene is TRBJ2-5, the V gene TRBV29-1, with D perhaps TRBD1 (5 bases). This CDR3 has 13 residues. V gave up 6 bases and J gave up 5 bases, with 16 bases separating them. Germline lookup yields CDR1 SQVTM and CDR2 ANQGSEA.

As DNA, the CDR3 is TGTGCCAGCAGCAAAAGGTTACCGGACAGGGGATTCCCCGTGTCCTTAAGTGAGCAGTTCTTC. This encodes CASSKRLPDRGFPVSLSEQFF. This chain links TRBV21-1 with TRBJ2-1; the table calls TRBD1, which could not be checked here. TRBV21-1 has pseudogene status. The CDR3 consists of 21 residues.

This clone was picked up a small number of times. CDR3 residues: CASSSLGTGSYEQYF. CDR3 DNA sequence: TGTGCCAGCAGTTCCCTAGGGACAGGCTCCTACGAGCAGTACTTC. The V call is TRBV27, the J call TRBJ2-7; 8 bases fit TRBD1. CDR3 size: 15 residues. V lost 4 bases and J lost 0; bases outside the gene matches: 5. The germline gives CDR1 MNHEY, CDR2 SMNVEV (reference sequence).

V and J are TRBV6-5 and TRBJ2-5; 10 nucleotides line up with TRBD1. The J call may be faulty, since TRBJ2-7 better matches the DNA end. Germline loops: CDR1 MNHEY, CDR2 SVGAGI. This CDR3 has 16 residues. As DNA, the CDR3 is TGTGCCAGCAGTTACAGATGGACAGGGGGTACCTACGAGCAGTACTTC. Amino acid sequence: CASSYRWTGGTYEQYF.

Written as DNA, the CDR3 is TGTGCCAGCAGCTTAGCGGAGGGGGAGCTGTTTTTT. Its translation is CASSLAEGELFF. V usage is TRBV7-6 and J usage is TRBJ2-2; the D is unclear. Germline CDR1 and CDR2: SGHVS and FNYEAQ. V was cut by 0 bases and J by 8 bases, with 4 bases left in between. The CDR3 is made up of 12 amino acids.

The chain links TRBV30 to TRBJ1-5; a weak D match, TRBD1 (6 bases). The CDR3 spans 13 residues. The V end was cut by 2 bases, the J end by 7 bases, with 12 bases between. Germline V gene lookup returns CDR1 GTSNPN and CDR2 SVGIG (reference sequence). The CDR3 coding sequence is TGTGCCTGGAGTCGTCAGGGGAACCAGCCCCAGCATTTT. Its translation is CAWSRQGNQPQHF.

The chain links TRBV4-3 to TRBJ2-1; TRBD1 is a possible D gene (5 bases). The V gene's germline CDR1 is LGHNA and CDR2 YSLEER. This CDR3 is built from 14 residues. V was pared by 0 bases and J by 6 bases, with 9 bases between. Here the CDR3 reads CASSQERRGNEQFF. As DNA, the CDR3 is TGCGCCAGCAGCCAAGAAAGAAGGGGCAATGAGCAGTTCTTC.

DNA for the CDR3: TGTGCCAGCAGTGCTACTTACAGGGTCGAAGAGACCCAGTACTTC. This translates into CASSATYRVEETQYF. The chain employs TRBV25-1 and TRBJ2-5; possible D gene TRBD1, 6 bases. V was cut by 4 bases and J by 3 bases, with 15 bases left in between. Germline V gives CDR1 MGHDK, CDR2 SYGVNS. The CDR3 sequence is 15 residues long. Looking up the rest from reference TRBV25-1 and TRBJ2-5 gives the full variable domain: EADIYQTPRYLVIGTGKKITLECSQTMGHDKMYWYQQDPGMELHLIHYSYGVNSTEKGDLSSESTVSRIRTEHFPLTLESARPSHTSQYLCASSATYRVEETQYFGPGTRLLVL.